This passage covers 13 T cell receptor beta chains from one sample sequenced in a study of shared clonotypes between healthy human individuals. Assay: immunoSEQ multiplex PCR; the TCRdb copy retains only in-frame clones and omits some. The table records under 2,000,000 clones, approximately 94% of them present only once. CD45RO-negative, CCR7-selected cells formed the naive CD8 fraction, which excluded terminally differentiated effector memory CD45RA+ cells. Sample: naive CD8+ T cells sorted from blood. The receptors derive from a man aged 18 to 30 in good health.

This sequence joins TRBV6-6 and TRBJ1-6; 8 nucleotides align to TRBD1. Germline V gene sequence: CDR1 MNHNY, CDR2 SVGAGI (reference sequence). This CDR3 is built from 15 residues. Germline trimming cut 2 bases from V and 7 bases from J; bases unmatched to any gene: 4. CDR3 residues: CASSYGQGDNSPLHF. DNA for the CDR3: TGTGCCAGCAGTTACGGACAGGGTGACAATTCACCCCTCCACTTT.

The rearrangement joins TRBV7-3 to TRBJ1-1, with D uncertain. The CDR3 sequence is 13 residues long. V shed 4 bases and J shed 3 bases, with 9 bases lying between them. Per germline, CDR1 SGHTA and CDR2 FQGTGA. For the CDR3, the DNA is TGTGCCAGCAGCTCCGGAGAATACACTGAAGCTTTCTTT. This gives the protein CASSSGEYTEAFF.

This clone was found once. The rearrangement joins TRBV5-6 to TRBJ1-1; D may be TRBD1 (5 bases). Between the trimmed V and J ends, which lost 1 base and 5 bases, there was a span of 15 bases. Germline V CDR1 and CDR2: SGHDT, YYEEEE. The CDR3 covers 15 residues. The CDR3 DNA is TGTGCCAGCAGCTTGAATACAGGACCTCGGACTGAAGCTTTCTTT. This sequence encodes CASSLNTGPRTEAFF.

About this clone itself: Other DNA sequences from this sample encode an identical CDR3 as well. This chain joins TRBV7-9 and TRBJ2-1; a possible D gene is TRBD1 (5 bases). CDR1 and CDR2 from the germline V gene are SEHNR and FQNEAQ (reference sequence). This CDR3 is 15 amino acids long. Trimming took 6 bases from V and 0 from J, leaving 12 bases between them. CDR3 residues: CASSLGASSYNEQFF. DNA for the CDR3: TGTGCCAGCAGTCTAGGGGCGAGCTCCTACAATGAGCAGTTCTTC.

V and J are TRBV5-4 and TRBJ1-3; possibly TRBD1 for D (5 bases). The CDR3 contains 15 residues. Germline assignment: CDR1 SGHNT and CDR2 YYREEE (reference sequence). The V end lost 5 bases, the J end lost 0 bases, and 12 bases lay between the germline ends. Here the CDR3 DNA reads TGTGCCAGCAGGGACGGACACTTCTCTGGAAACACCATATATTTT. It encodes CASRDGHFSGNTIYF. The variable domain in full, completed from reference TRBV5-4 and TRBJ1-3, reads ETGVTQSPTHLIKTRGQQVTLRCSSQSGHNTVSWYQQALGQGPQFIFQYYREEENGRGNFPPRFSGLQFPNYSSELNVNALELDDSALYLCASRDGHFSGNTIYFGEGSWLTVV.

The rearrangement uses TRBV30 and TRBJ1-1; D gene ambiguous. Germline V lookup: CDR1 GTSNPN, CDR2 SVGIG (reference sequence). The CDR3 sequence is 9 residues long. The ends were cut back, 4 bases at V and 7 bases at J, with 4 bases in the middle. In DNA, the CDR3 is TGTGCCTGGACGGTTGAAGCTTTCTTT. This gives the protein CAWTVEAFF.

With respect to this clone: Additional DNA sequences in this sample encode the identical CDR3. The chain employs TRBV19 and TRBJ2-1, with 10 nucleotides matching TRBD2. CDR3 length: 14 amino acids. Per the germline V gene, CDR1 is LNHDA and CDR2 is SQIVND (reference sequence). V lost 4 bases to trimming and J lost 3 bases; unmatched junction nucleotides: 0. DNA of the CDR3: TGTGCCAGTAGTAGGACTAGCGGCTACAATGAGCAGTTCTTC. Its protein product is CASSRTSGYNEQFF. The full variable domain, in which reference TRBV19 and TRBJ2-1 provide the parts outside the CDR3, is DGGITQSPKYLFRKEGQNVTLSCEQNLNHDAMYWYRQDPGQGLRLIYYSQIVNDFQKGDIAEGYSVSREKKESFPLTVTSAQKNPTAFYLCASSRTSGYNEQFFGPGTRLTVL.

In nucleotides, the CDR3 is TGTGCCAGCAGTTGGACAGGGGGGTCCACCGGGGAGCTGTTTTTT. As protein: CASSWTGGSTGELFF. This sequence joins TRBV27 and TRBJ2-2; 10 bases align to TRBD1. After removal of 4 bases from V and 4 bases from J, the junction contained 3 bases not matched to a gene. The CDR3 consists of 15 residues. The germline gives CDR1 MNHEY, CDR2 SMNVEV (reference sequence).

This clone was seen once. This same CDR3 is encoded by further DNA sequences in the sample. This chain's CDR3 is CASSLSGGGGNTIYF. The CDR3 DNA sequence: TGTGCCAGCAGTTTATCGGGGGGAGGGGGAAACACCATATATTTT. This rearrangement joins TRBV27 to TRBJ1-3; perhaps TRBD1 as D (5 bases). The V end was cut by 0 bases, the J end by 4 bases, with 10 bases between. Germline CDR1 and CDR2: MNHEY and SMNVEV (reference sequence). The CDR3 length is 15 residues.

This clone was observed a single time. V and J are TRBV14 and TRBJ1-4; D is uncertain. Trimming removed 0 bases from V and 3 bases from J, with 14 bases in between. Germline V gene data show CDR1 as SGHDN and CDR2 as FVKESK. CDR3 length equals 17 residues. The CDR3 loop reads CASSQDLFGASNEKLFF. CDR3 DNA sequence: TGTGCCAGCAGCCAAGATTTGTTCGGTGCCTCTAATGAAAAACTGTTTTTT.

The chain carries TRBV11-2 and TRBJ1-4; D remains ambiguous. The germline gives CDR1 SGHAT, CDR2 FQNNGV. Trimming left V 0 bases short and J 8 bases short, with 10 bases between. The CDR3 contains 14 residues. This chain's CDR3 is CASSLEGLEEKLFF. CDR3 DNA: TGTGCCAGCAGCTTAGAGGGTTTAGAAGAAAAACTGTTTTTT.

V gene TRBV6-1 combines with J gene TRBJ1-5; no clear D gene. Deletions cut 4 bases from V and 6 bases from J, with 4 bases between. Germline-derived CDR1 and CDR2 are MNHNS and SASEGT. The CDR3 runs to 11 residues. In DNA, the CDR3 is TGTGCCAGCAGTGCGGGTCAGCCCCAGCATTTT. This codes for CASSAGQPQHF.

CDR3 sequence reads: CASSLLGWEGEAFF. For the CDR3, the DNA is TGTGCCAGCAGCCTCCTGGGATGGGAAGGTGAAGCTTTCTTT. The chain couples TRBV6-5 to TRBJ1-1; D not certain. Germline values: CDR1 MNHEY, CDR2 SVGAGI. V dropped 6 bases and J dropped 7 bases, with 18 bases sitting between them. The CDR3 has 14 residues.